This TCR beta chain stems from a study of low-dose radiotherapy and immunotherapy resistance in tumors (dated by TCRdb to between 2021 and 2022). Looking at the study overall: Cohort 1 received 0.5 Gy per fraction every 2 weeks, with a prescribed total PTV dose of 6.5 Gy. Patients in Cohort 2 were given 1 Gy per fraction every two weeks, for a total of 13 Gy across 26 weeks. Randomization of trial participants into treatment groups was not performed. Patients were given nivolumab as a 240 mg flat dose every two weeks and ipilimumab at 1 mg/kg every six weeks, with both drugs delivered intravenously. Eight patients were included in the translational analysis: three from the first dose cohort and the first five from the second dose cohort. Cyclophosphamide 200 mg/m2 was administered intravenously every two weeks, one day before each radiation and immunotherapy administration. Aspirin 300 mg was taken orally once daily by patients for four cycles, starting on cycle 1 day 1.

In the case of this clonotype: What this receptor recognizes is not known. Nothing much larger sits one base from this clone, and base qualities are not available.

The junction shows trimming of 1 base on V and 3 bases on J, plus 9 bases between the germline ends. In the germline V gene, CDR1 corresponds to SGHRS and CDR2 to YFSETQ. The cysteine opens and the phenylalanine closes a CDR3 of 14 amino acids. This entry keeps only the CDR3 DNA: 42 bases, framed from base 1. Sequencing instrument: Illumina HiSeq 2500. Superscript III and a set of TRAV- and TRBV-specific primers were used to synthesize first-strand cDNA, so that both TCRalpha and TCRbeta chains were covered. TCRs were amplified with Phusion for approximately 18 PCR cycles, with a constant-region primer paired with the adapter attached to the V primers. Amplification of the isolated mRNA was done with the MessageAmp II aRNA Amplification Kit, which involved a roughly 16-hour in vitro transcription at 37 degrees C. The Dynabeads mRNA DIRECT Purification Kit was used to isolate the mRNA for TCR sequencing. Indexed Illumina adapters were added in a second Phusion PCR of 25 cycles, after which AMPure XP beads were used to purify the products. Per the source publication's procedure: Custom Perl scripts were used to pool TCR sequences that encoded the same protein, to remove out-of-frame sequences, and to calculate the abundance of each clonotype. TCR sequences supported by only a single read were excluded from analysis. Shannon entropy, Gini index, clonality, richness, and the frequency of TCRs shared between repertoires were included as repertoire metrics. TCRdb passed the public sequencing reads through fastp at Q25 and MiXCR, retaining productive beta sequences. Rows are combined by CDR3 protein, so each entry shows the most common genes and DNA. TCRdb's processing, not the study's, gives the V and J calls here. This sample holds roughly 60,000 distinct CDR3 sequences; around 25% were observed only once. The ten largest clonotypes hold 5.5% to 6% of the sample.

Reading the label with the study, this specimen's time point is: before trial treatment. The donors took part in RACIN, a single-arm, phase I, dose-escalation trial that combined nivolumab, ipilimumab, aspirin, low-dose cyclophosphamide and low-dose radiotherapy. Patients with advanced, TIL-negative solid tumors were considered eligible. The sample was PBMCs, taken before treatment. Rearrangement joined TRBV5-1 to TRBJ2-3; too little of a D gene remains to name it. The source is a male donor with prostate cancer. The CDR3 protein: CASSLSGRTDTQYF. In nucleotide form, the sequence is TGCGCCAGCAGCTTGTCGGGCAGGACAGATACGCAGTATTTT.